The T cell receptor (beta chain) under discussion was sequenced for a study of blood T cell repertoires in COVID-19. Study background: T cells, B-cell-depleted T cells, or PBMCs provided the cDNA or gDNA that served as material.

Here immunoSEQ multiplex PCR was the method, and the copy in TCRdb shows in-frame clones only, minus some. The table has a few hundred thousand clones, 80% to 90% seen once. Clinical history as reported by participants underpinned cohort assignment. Cohort 3 donors were reported recovered after two negative PCRs, clearance, or symptom resolution. The CDR3 runs to 15 residues. The germline V gene encodes CDR1 MDHEN and CDR2 SYDVKM. The V and J ends lost 6 bases and 2 bases, in that order; junction bases with no gene match: 8. The V call is TRBV28, the J call TRBJ2-3, with TRBD1 matching 7 bases. Sequenced input: PBMCs or T cells enriched from blood (not recorded which). This clonotype was sampled from a woman younger than 30 who had recovered from COVID-19. The CDR3 DNA sequence: TGTGCCAGCAGCCACGAGGGACAGTACACAGATACGCAGTATTTT. As protein: CASSHEGQYTDTQYF.